This T cell receptor (beta chain) derives from a study of blood T cell repertoires in COVID-19 (dated by TCRdb to the early 2020s). Describing the broader study: The collaborator samples originated in the United States, Italy and Spain and spanned the acute and convalescent phases of COVID-19. Nearly every sample came with metadata listing a de-identified subject ID, COVID-19 status, age in years and sex. Deeply sampled blood TCRbeta repertoires from subjects exposed to, actively infected with, or recovered from COVID-19 were included in the dataset. The samples were drawn from the first 160 participants of the ongoing ImmuneRACE study and from more than 1,000 subjects provided by 6 global collaborators. The repertoires were made available in a free public database intended to serve as a resource for research on the immune response to SARS-CoV-2. The material from the prospective study consisted of cDNA or gDNA derived from T cells, B-cell-depleted T cells, or PBMCs. Where HLA class I and class II types were available, the types were taken from metadata supplied by the sample provider, not from assay-based typing. Here is what the overall study found, with its caveats: The amount of clinical and demographic metadata varied by source and participant and was provided uncurated.

TCRbeta CDR3 regions were amplified from genomic DNA using the immunoSEQ Assay, a bias-controlled multiplex PCR. For the original study's pipeline: The number of nucleated cells in each sample was estimated from the amplification of reference gene primers within the assay. Sequence reads were collapsed and filtered to measure the absolute abundance of every unique TCRbeta CDR3 rearrangement. For each sample, productive Simpson clonality was calculated as the square root of Simpson's diversity index over productive rearrangements. TCRdb limited this immuneACCESS table to in-frame rearrangements with V and J called. A share of clones is missing; checked studies link under half to unresolved V genes, and the rest is unexplained. V, J and clone size are taken as reported in that table, and D and trimming were inferred from the DNA itself. The sample contains 350,000 to 550,000 clones, 80% to 90% of them found a single time. Clones ranked in the top ten supply about 1.1% of the sample.

Inclusive of the bounding cysteine and phenylalanine, the CDR3 is 12 residues long. Just the 36-base CDR3 DNA is kept, in frame starting at base 1. Trimming takes 10 bases from V and 4 bases from J, and the germline ends sit 13 bases apart. From a lookup of the germline V gene, CDR1 and CDR2 are ENHRY and SYGVKD. This clone has just one count. The specificity of this receptor is unknown. Base qualities were left out, and no much larger clone turns up one base away. Participants in the prospective study were enrolled through a virtual design, were aged roughly 18 to 90 years, and lived in fewer than 30 United States geographic areas. In the prospective study, participants were assigned to cohorts based on the clinical history participants reported in a screening survey and a study questionnaire. Recovered participants in ImmuneRACE Cohort 3 were defined as having two consecutive negative NP/OP PCR tests, clearance from a healthcare professional, or resolution of symptoms. In the prospective study, whole blood, serum and a nasopharyngeal or oropharyngeal swab were collected from each participant by mobile phlebotomists. Over a roughly 2-month period, participants in the prospective study had the option of providing additional blood draws and questionnaires. Before DNA extraction, prospective study blood samples were shipped either frozen or at room temperature.

Recombination joined TRBV10-3 with TRBJ1-2, and perhaps TRBD1 as D gene, on 6 matching bases. The sequencing sample was made of PBMCs or T cells enriched from blood (not recorded which). This TCR derives from a man between 25 and 39 years old who had recovered from COVID-19. The sequenced DNA is TGTGCCACCTCCCCAGGGGCCTATGGCTACACCTTC. Translated, it gives CATSPGAYGYTF.